These 21 T cell receptor beta chains were sequenced from one sample in a study of response to subunit inactivated influenza vaccine. TCRdb used MiXCR to reprocess the RT-PCR reads, holding one entry per CDR3 protein. Altogether 610,000 or so distinct CDR3 sequences are present, 13% to 15% being singletons, with the ten largest covering around 10%. The sequencing here drew on PBMCs from blood, taken approximately 12 days after vaccination. These receptor sequences come from a man aged 45-65 years who received an inactivated influenza vaccine.

The chain recombines TRBV30 with TRBJ1-6; the D is unclear. CDR1 and CDR2 from the germline V gene are GTSNPN and SVGIG (reference sequence). V lost 0 bases and J 7 bases, leaving 10 bases between the germline ends. The CDR3 is 14 amino acids. The CDR3 loop is CAWSVISGNSPLHF. CDR3 bases: TGTGCCTGGAGTGTAATCAGTGGCAATTCACCCCTCCACTTT.

The chain is built from TRBV3-1 and TRBJ2-3; a possible D gene is TRBD1 (5 bases). Trimming removed 1 base at V and 10 bases at J, with 12 bases between. Per germline, CDR1 LGHDT and CDR2 YNNKEL (reference sequence). CDR3 length: 13 amino acids. The CDR3 loop is CASSQGQGVAQYF. DNA of the CDR3: TGTGCCAGCAGCCAAGGGCAGGGTGTCGCGCAGTATTTT.

The chain uses TRBV9 and TRBJ2-1; 9 bases agree with TRBD2. CDR1 and CDR2 (germline): SGDLS, YYNGEE. This CDR3 comprises 17 residues. J was trimmed by 4 bases and V by 0 bases; bases with no gene match: 8. This CDR3 reads CASSVGAGREGYNEQFF. CDR3 nucleotides: TGTGCCAGCAGCGTAGGAGCTGGGCGGGAGGGGTACAATGAGCAGTTCTTC.

The chain recombines TRBV20-1 with TRBJ2-2; weak D call: TRBD2 (5 bases). The CDR3 is 17 amino acids. V lost 0 bases to trimming and J lost 0 bases, with 14 bases between them. CDR1 DFQATT and CDR2 SNEGSKA come from the germline V gene (reference sequence). CDR3 in amino acids: CSARDVSEQSNTGELFF. The CDR3 nucleotides read TGCAGTGCTAGAGATGTTAGCGAGCAGTCGAACACCGGGGAGCTGTTTTTT.

The chain joins TRBV6-5 to TRBJ2-1; weak D call: TRBD2 (5 bases). The CDR3 has 17 amino acids. Trimming pared 0 bases from V and 0 bases from J, leaving 12 bases between. In germline, CDR1 is MNHEY, CDR2 SVGAGI. The CDR3, as DNA: TGTGCCAGCAGTTACTCGAGCGGAATAGGCTCCTACAATGAGCAGTTCTTC. It specifies CASSYSSGIGSYNEQFF.

This clonotype came up a few times. The chain is built from TRBV30 and TRBJ2-1, with TRBD2 matching over 7 bases. The CDR3 is made up of 14 amino acids. CDR1 and CDR2 from the germline V gene are GTSNPN and SVGIG (reference sequence). Trimming took 2 bases from V and 6 from J; bases not matched to a gene: 7. The CDR3 coding sequence is TGTGCCTGGAGTAGGGTAGCGGGCCGCAATGAGCAGTTCTTC. Protein product: CAWSRVAGRNEQFF.

This clonotype was observed many times. This chain joins TRBV4-3 and TRBJ2-7; TRBD2 is a possible D gene (5 bases). The CDR3 spans 15 residues. The V gene's germline CDR1 is LGHNA and CDR2 YSLEER. The ends were cut back, 0 bases at V and 0 bases at J, with 9 bases in the middle. CDR3 loop: CASSQDAGSSYEQYF. CDR3 coding DNA: TGCGCCAGCAGCCAAGATGCGGGCAGCTCCTACGAGCAGTACTTC.

The rearrangement uses TRBV20-1 and TRBJ2-1; TRBD2 agrees at 9 bases. This CDR3 region has 16 residues. The ends lost 3 bases at V and 4 bases at J; junction bases unmatched: 10. Per germline, CDR1 DFQATT and CDR2 SNEGSKA (reference sequence). Here the CDR3 DNA reads TGCAGTGCTAGCCGAGGGGGCGGGGGGGCTTACAATGAGCAGTTCTTC. This translates into CSASRGGGGAYNEQFF.

The V gene is TRBV6-5, the J gene TRBJ1-2, with a tentative D call TRBD1 (6 bases). In germline, CDR1 is MNHEY, CDR2 SVGAGI. V was cut by 4 bases and J by 8 bases, with 20 bases left in between. The CDR3 is 15 residues long. The CDR3 region is CASSSYREGVYGYTF. In DNA, the CDR3 is TGTGCCAGCAGTTCCTACAGGGAGGGGGTATACGGCTACACCTTC.

With respect to this clonotype: A single base separates this from a much larger clone, so it may be a read error. The chain uses TRBV29-1 and TRBJ1-1; no reliable D call. The V end lost 1 base, the J end lost 2 bases, and 8 bases lay between the germline ends. Germline CDR1 reads SQVTM; CDR2 reads ANQGSEA. The CDR3 contains 13 residues. The CDR3 loop is CSVEVKTNTEAFF. CDR3 in DNA: TGCAGCGTTGAAGTTAAGACCAACACTGAAGCTTTCTTT.

The J gene is TRBJ2-7, the V gene TRBV20-1; weak D call: TRBD1 (6 bases). Trimming left V 6 bases short and J 0 bases short, with 12 bases between. Germline lookup yields CDR1 DFQATT and CDR2 SNEGSKA (reference sequence). The CDR3 loop spans 13 amino acids. The CDR3 coding sequence is TGCAGTGCCCCCACAGGGACCTCCTACGAGCAGTACTTC. This codes for CSAPTGTSYEQYF.

The V and J genes are TRBV7-8 and TRBJ1-1; TRBD1 might be the D (6 bases). Germline V lookup: CDR1 SGHVS, CDR2 FQNEAQ. CDR3 length: 14 residues. V shed 5 bases and J shed 11 bases, with 21 bases lying between them. The CDR3 is CASSPRTDNINAFF. The CDR3 region has the DNA TGTGCCAGCAGCCCCAGGACAGACAACATTAACGCTTTCTTT.

This clonotype was counted a few times. The V and J genes are TRBV3-1 and TRBJ1-1; D is uncertain. The germline V and J ends were trimmed by 1 base and 1 base, with 16 bases remaining between them. This CDR3 contains 17 residues. Germline V gives CDR1 LGHDT, CDR2 YNNKEL (reference sequence). The CDR3 nucleotides read TGTGCCAGCAGCCAAGCCCTGGCCAGCTGGGGGAACACTGAAGCTTTCTTT. Translation: CASSQALASWGNTEAFF.

This clonotype was recorded a few times. The chain recombines TRBV2 with TRBJ1-2; 8 nucleotides align to TRBD1. The CDR3 is made up of 13 amino acids. V shed 3 bases, J shed 4 bases, and the junction held 1 base outside the gene matches. The germline CDR1 and CDR2 sequences are SNHLY and FYNNEI. DNA of the CDR3: TGTGCCAGCAGTGAGGACAGGGCCTATGGCTACACCTTC. Its translation is CASSEDRAYGYTF.

The chain couples TRBV7-2 to TRBJ2-7, with unresolved D. This CDR3 spans 13 amino acids. Germline V lookup: CDR1 SGHTA, CDR2 FQGNSA. The V gene lost 4 bases and the J gene lost 0 bases, with 7 bases spanning the gap. The CDR3 DNA reads as TGTGCCAGCAGCTCGGCCAACTCCTACGAGCAGTACTTC. Its translation is CASSSANSYEQYF. Full variable domain (outside the CDR3, taken from reference TRBV7-2 and TRBJ2-7): GAGVSQSPSNKVTEKGKDVELRCDPISGHTALYWYRQSLGQGLEFLIYFQGNSAPDKSGLPSDRFSAERTGGSVSTLTIQRTQQEDSAVYLCASSSANSYEQYFGPGTRLTVT.

This CDR3 reads CASSFGLAVSNEQFF. The CDR3 DNA reads as TGTGCCAGCAGCTTCGGACTAGCGGTATCCAATGAGCAGTTCTTC. The chain uses TRBV3-1 and TRBJ2-1; 10 bases are shared with TRBD2. The ends lost 5 bases at V and 6 bases at J; junction bases unmatched: 7. This CDR3 is 15 amino acids long. From germline, CDR1 is LGHDT and CDR2 YNNKEL (reference sequence).

This clonotype came up a few times. The J gene is TRBJ2-2, the V gene TRBV12-3 or TRBV12-4; D gene uncertain. This CDR3 spans 13 amino acids. The V gene lost 5 bases and the J gene lost 7 bases, with 11 bases spanning the gap. CDR3 in amino acids: CASSALGVGELFF. The CDR3 DNA follows: TGTGCCAGCAGTGCCCTTGGGGTCGGGGAGCTGTTTTTT.

The genes are TRBV4-1 and TRBJ2-5; maybe TRBD1 (6 bases). Trimming cost V 0 bases and J 4 bases, with 9 bases left between them. The germline V gene has CDR1 MGHRA and CDR2 YSYEKL. This CDR3 contains 14 residues. As DNA, the CDR3 is TGCGCCAGCAGCCAAGACACAGGGTCAGAGACCCAGTACTTC. This codes for CASSQDTGSETQYF.

Only a few counts were recorded for this clonotype. The chain is built from TRBV20-1 and TRBJ2-7; no clear D. The CDR3 has 13 amino acids. Germline assignment: CDR1 DFQATT and CDR2 SNEGSKA (reference sequence). V was cut by 3 bases and J by 6 bases, with 15 bases left in between. This chain's CDR3 is CSASGRTRGEQYF. The CDR3 DNA is TGCAGTGCTAGTGGTCGAACCCGAGGCGAGCAGTACTTC.

This chain connects TRBV7-2 to TRBJ2-5; TRBD2 matches at 9 bases. This CDR3 comprises 15 residues. V lost 1 base to trimming and J lost 4 bases; unmatched junction nucleotides: 4. CDR1 and CDR2 from the germline V gene are SGHTA and FQGNSA. CDR3 amino acids: CASSLDAGGPETQYF. DNA for the CDR3: TGTGCCAGCAGCTTAGACGCGGGAGGGCCAGAGACCCAGTACTTC.

This clonotype was detected a few times. This chain connects TRBV12-3 or TRBV12-4 to TRBJ1-1, with D possibly TRBD1 on 6 matching bases. The V and J ends lost 8 bases and 3 bases respectively, with 19 bases between them. The CDR3 is made up of 15 amino acids. CDR3 protein: CASRYRATYDTEAFF. CDR3 sequence (DNA): TGTGCCAGCCGATACAGGGCAACCTACGACACTGAAGCTTTCTTT.